Below, 21 T cell receptor beta chains from the same sample are listed, as sequenced in a study of CDR3 diversity in severe acne. TCRdb redid the calling of the PCR reads with MiXCR, one entry per CDR3 protein. Counted here are under 95,000 distinct CDR3 sequences, 48% occurring once; the ten biggest clones make up 10%. Sequencing was carried out using blood. These receptor sequences come from a male donor in good health, serving as a control.

V usage is TRBV4-1 and J usage is TRBJ2-7; TRBD1 matches 7 bases. J lost 2 bases, V lost 4 bases, and 11 bases had no gene match. Germline V CDR1 and CDR2: MGHRA, YSYEKL. The CDR3 sequence is 16 residues long. Here the CDR3 reads CASSRNWDSGTYEQYF. The CDR3 DNA follows: TGCGCCAGCAGCCGAAATTGGGACAGCGGCACCTACGAGCAGTACTTC.

This clonotype was recorded at least ten times. The chain recombines TRBV12-3 or TRBV12-4 with TRBJ2-5, with 9 positions matching TRBD2. CDR3 size: 14 residues. After removal of 3 bases from V and 5 bases from J, the junction contained 4 bases not matched to a gene. CDR3 region: CASSFKRGDETQYF. For the CDR3, the DNA is TGTGCCAGCAGTTTTAAGCGGGGGGACGAGACCCAGTACTTC.

In its sample, this clonotype was seen many times. The V and J genes are TRBV6-6 and TRBJ2-5, with D possibly matching TRBD2 (5 bases). This CDR3 has 12 amino acids. Germline assignment: CDR1 MNHNY and CDR2 SVGAGI (reference sequence). Trimming removed 6 bases at V and 1 base at J, with 6 bases between. This chain's CDR3 is CASSRGQETQYF. The CDR3 DNA sequence: TGTGCCAGCAGCCGGGGCCAAGAGACCCAGTACTTC.

Of note for this clonotype: This may come from a read error, since a much larger clone is one base off. The gene calls are TRBV6-5 and TRBJ2-1, with D possibly being TRBD1 (7 bases). This CDR3 has 14 residues. Between the trimmed V and J ends, which lost 6 bases and 8 bases, there was a span of 17 bases. The germline V gene has CDR1 MNHEY and CDR2 SVGAGI. The CDR3 reads CASRWRGRKDEQFF. CDR3 in DNA: TGTGCCAGCAGGTGGAGGGGGCGCAAAGATGAGCAGTTCTTC.

The V call is TRBV2, the J call TRBJ1-1; D not certain. Germline values: CDR1 SNHLY, CDR2 FYNNEI. This CDR3 has 12 amino acids. Trimming took 5 bases from V and 4 from J, leaving 8 bases between them. The CDR3 DNA reads as TGTGCCAGCAGTACTTTTGGCACTGAAGCTTTCTTT. This sequence encodes CASSTFGTEAFF. Combining the CDR3 with reference TRBV2 and TRBJ1-1 gives the whole variable domain EPEVTQTPSHQVTQMGQEVILRCVPISNHLYFYWYRQILGQKVEFLVSFYNNEISEKSEIFDDQFSVERPDGSNFTLKIRSTKLEDSAMYFCASSTFGTEAFFGQGTRLTVV.

By frequency in the sample, this clonotype is medium-sized (0.01 to 0.1%). J is TRBJ1-6 and V is TRBV10-3; TRBD1 is a possible D gene (6 bases). CDR3 length equals 17 residues. Germline values: CDR1 ENHRY, CDR2 SYGVKD. The ends were cut back, 2 bases at V and 4 bases at J, with 15 bases in the middle. The CDR3 DNA is TGTGCCATCAGTGAGGCGACAGGAGGACAGTATAATTCACCCCTCCACTTT. As protein: CAISEATGGQYNSPLHF.

On this clonotype: A read error may account for a junction end that differs from germline. The J gene is TRBJ1-5, the V gene TRBV20-1; no clear D gene. The V gene's germline CDR1 is DFQATT and CDR2 SNEGSKA (reference sequence). The length of the CDR3 is 13 residues. CDR3 in DNA: TGCAGTGCTTTGGACGCTAGCGATCAGCCCCAGCATTTT. It codes for CSALDASDQPQHF.

The chain joins TRBV2 to TRBJ2-7; TRBD1 or TRBD2 may be the D gene (7 bases each). CDR3 length equals 14 residues. Trimming stripped 2 bases from V and 7 bases from J, with 15 bases between. CDR1 is SNHLY and CDR2 is FYNNEI in the germline V gene. The DNA of the CDR3 is TGTGCCAGCAGTGAATCAGCAGGGGGGGCTGAGCAGTACTTC. Protein: CASSESAGGAEQYF.

This clonotype came up a few times. The rearrangement joins TRBV29-1 to TRBJ1-1, with D tentatively TRBD1 (6 bases). This CDR3 is 11 amino acids long. Trimming took off 2 bases at V and 12 bases at J, with 13 bases between the two ends. The germline V gene has CDR1 SQVTM and CDR2 ANQGSEA. CDR3 sequence: CSVETRGRTFF. The CDR3, as DNA: TGCAGCGTTGAAACTAGGGGGAGAACTTTCTTT.

The rearrangement joins TRBV11-2 to TRBJ1-2; 8 bases match TRBD1. Trimming at V came to 5 bases and at J to 0 bases, leaving 14 bases not matched to a gene. Germline V CDR1 and CDR2: SGHAT, FQNNGV. The CDR3 contains 18 residues. The CDR3 protein is CASSPRGTGKFPNYGYTF. The CDR3 DNA sequence: TGTGCCAGCAGCCCCCGAGGGACAGGTAAGTTCCCTAACTATGGCTACACCTTC.

This clonotype was found many times. The genes are TRBV5-1 and TRBJ2-1; 9 nucleotides agree with TRBD2. The CDR3 is made up of 14 amino acids. V was clipped by 4 bases and J by 7 bases; unmatched bases: 6. The germline V gene has CDR1 SGHRS and CDR2 YFSETQ. CDR3 sequence reads: CASSEGGRVNEQFF. Here the CDR3 DNA reads TGCGCCAGCAGCGAGGGCGGGAGGGTGAATGAGCAGTTCTTC.

The chain has TRBV12-3 or TRBV12-4 and TRBJ2-5; no firm D call. The CDR3 sequence is 12 residues long. V lost 4 bases and J lost 7, with 10 bases in between. CDR3 DNA sequence: TGTGCCAGCAGTTATGCAACGGGGACCCAGTACTTC. This translates into CASSYATGTQYF.

This chain connects TRBV4-1 to TRBJ1-4; TRBD1 aligns across 8 bases. CDR3 size: 18 residues. Germline V gene lookup returns CDR1 MGHRA and CDR2 YSYEKL. Trimming took 3 bases from V and 4 from J; bases not matched to a gene: 13. The CDR3 loop is CASSHSQTDRVLNEKLFF. The CDR3 coding sequence is TGCGCCAGCAGCCACTCCCAGACGGACAGGGTCCTTAATGAAAAACTGTTTTTT.

The V call is TRBV24-1, the J call TRBJ2-5, with 11 bases aligning to TRBD2. The germline gives CDR1 KGHDR, CDR2 SFDVKD. V lost 4 bases and J lost 4; bases outside the gene matches: 10. The CDR3 length is 17 residues. CDR3 DNA: TGTGCCACCAGTGACATACTACCGACTAGCGGGGTAGAGACCCAGTACTTC. Translating it yields CATSDILPTSGVETQYF.

This clonotype was recorded at least ten times. The chain combines TRBV25-1 with TRBJ1-2; 7 nucleotides line up with TRBD1. Germline V CDR1 and CDR2: MGHDK, SYGVNS. There are 18 residues in the CDR3. Unmatched junction bases numbered 17, after V lost 3 bases and J lost 4 bases. The DNA for the CDR3 is TGTGCCAGCAGTGACAGCCTAGGACCCAGGGGGAGACGCTATGGCTACACCTTC. It is translated as CASSDSLGPRGRRYGYTF.

The chain has TRBV9 and TRBJ2-1; 11 bases are a match to TRBD2. V was clipped by 2 bases and J by 7 bases; unmatched bases: 14. This CDR3 contains 18 residues. Germline CDR1 reads SGDLS; CDR2 reads YYNGEE. The CDR3 reads CASSVYRLAGRDGNEQFF. The CDR3, as DNA: TGTGCCAGCAGCGTGTATCGACTAGCGGGGCGGGATGGGAATGAGCAGTTCTTC.

This clonotype was seen only a few times. The V call is TRBV10-3, the J call TRBJ1-5; possibly TRBD1 for D (6 bases). Deletions cut 5 bases from V and 7 bases from J, with 12 bases between. Germline V gene sequence: CDR1 ENHRY, CDR2 SYGVKD. The CDR3 length is 13 residues. The CDR3 reads CAISRDTAQPQHF. The CDR3 nucleotides are TGTGCCATCAGTCGGGACACAGCCCAGCCCCAGCATTTT.

This clonotype was counted at least ten times. This chain links TRBV6-1 with TRBJ1-1; 8 nucleotides agree with TRBD1. Germline-derived CDR1 and CDR2 are MNHNS and SASEGT. The CDR3 sequence is 16 residues long. Unmatched junction bases numbered 11, after V lost 8 bases and J lost 0 bases. For the CDR3, the DNA is TGTGCCAGCGGCTTACAGGGGGGGAGAATGAACACTGAAGCTTTCTTT. This codes for CASGLQGGRMNTEAFF.

This clonotype was recorded many times. The chain employs TRBV4-2 and TRBJ1-1; D gene ambiguous. Per germline, CDR1 LGHNA and CDR2 YNFKEQ. The V gene lost 3 bases and the J gene lost 1 base, with 3 bases spanning the gap. There are 12 residues in the CDR3. This CDR3 is CASSQANTEAFF. The CDR3 bases are TGTGCCAGCAGCCAGGCGAACACTGAAGCTTTCTTT.

This clonotype was seen many times. This CDR3 is CSVGQGYTEAFF. The DNA of the CDR3 is TGCAGCGTGGGACAGGGGTACACTGAAGCTTTCTTT. The chain combines TRBV29-1 with TRBJ1-1, with TRBD1 matching 10 bases. V dropped 6 bases and J dropped 3; count of bases not matched to a gene: 1. Germline V gene data show CDR1 as SQVTM and CDR2 as ANQGSEA. The CDR3 extends over 12 amino acids.

This clonotype was detected ten times or more. The chain carries TRBV6-1 and TRBJ2-1; the match to TRBD2 covers 7 bases. J gave up 4 bases and V 2 bases, and 5 bases lay outside the gene matches. Looked up from germline, CDR1 is MNHNS and CDR2 is SASEGT. This CDR3 spans 15 amino acids. The DNA for the CDR3 is TGTGCCAGCAGTGAACAAGCGGGGACTTACAATGAGCAGTTCTTC. This encodes CASSEQAGTYNEQFF.